Shown below are 18 T cell receptor beta chains from a single sample sequenced in a study of tumor-infiltrating lymphocytes in primary liver carcinoma. Synthesis of TCR beta cDNA was carried out from around 500 ng total RNA with a constant-region primer. ARM-PCR was slightly modified, and three nested multiplex PCR rounds with it gave rise to the TCR beta libraries. Both of the initial two PCR rounds ran for approximately 10 cycles and employed TRBV1-TRBV30 forward primers alongside a C-beta reverse primer. TCRdb re-analysed the multiplex PCR reads in MiXCR, keeping a single row per CDR3 protein. The sample yields tens of thousands of distinct CDR3 sequences, roughly 69% seen once. Bulk tissue was left unsorted, and RNA and DNA were co-extracted from approximately 20-30 mg of it. Sequenced: tumor-adjacent normal liver tissue. The receptors were gathered from a man in his forties with primary liver carcinoma and hepatitis B virus infection.

A note on this clonotype: A much larger clone lies a single base off, so this may be a read error. The rearrangement joins TRBV30 to TRBJ2-3, with 8 bases identical to TRBD2. Germline lookup yields CDR1 GTSNPN and CDR2 SVGIG (reference sequence). The CDR3 spans 14 residues. The ends lost 3 bases at V and 2 bases at J; junction bases unmatched: 4. DNA for the CDR3: TGTGCCTGGAGCCGACTAGCGATCACAGATACGCAGTATTTT. It is translated as CAWSRLAITDTQYF. Filled out from reference TRBV30 and TRBJ2-3, the complete variable domain reads SQTIHQWPATLVQPVGSPLSLECTVEGTSNPNLYWYRQAAGRGLQLLFYSVGIGQISSEVPQNLSASRPQDRQFILSSKKLLLSDSGFYLCAWSRLAITDTQYFGPGTRLTVL.

The CDR3 loop reads CASSPAPGTGKSGNRAFF. The CDR3 DNA is TGCGCCAGCAGCCCTGCTCCCGGGACAGGGAAAAGTGGGAATCGAGCGTTCTTT. The genes are TRBV4-1 and TRBJ1-1; 9 bases agree with TRBD1. With V trimmed by 4 bases and J by 14 bases, 26 bases remained unmatched. Germline loops: CDR1 MGHRA, CDR2 YSYEKL. The length of the CDR3 is 18 residues.

This clonotype was detected a few times. V usage is TRBV25-1 and J usage is TRBJ2-1; 9 bases line up with TRBD1. The J segment lost 1 base and the V segment lost 2 bases, leaving 3 bases of the junction unmatched. The CDR3 spans 16 residues. Per germline, CDR1 MGHDK and CDR2 SYGVNS. CDR3 sequence (DNA): TGTGCCAGCAGTGAAACAGGGGGCGAGTCCTACAATGAGCAGTTCTTC. Translated: CASSETGGESYNEQFF.

For this clonotype: An end of the junction differs from the germline gene, which may be a read error. This chain joins TRBV29-1 and TRBJ2-2, with TRBD1 identical over 10 bases. Germline V lookup: CDR1 SQVTM, CDR2 ANQGSEA. This CDR3 contains 15 residues. CDR3: CSVKEGQGTVGELFF. DNA for the CDR3: TGCAGCGTTAAAGAGGGACAGGGGACGGTCGGGGAACTGTTTTTT.

In regard to this clonotype: A read error is likely, as this CDR3 ends without the conserved phenylalanine or tryptophan. The V call is TRBV6-6, the J call TRBJ2-7; 7 nucleotides line up with TRBD1. From germline, CDR1 is MNHNY and CDR2 SVGAGI (reference sequence). The CDR3 runs to 13 residues. CDR3 sequence: CAGSYRGGHEQYL. CDR3 bases: TGTGCCGGCAGTTACAGGGGCGGTCACGAGCAGTACCTC.

This clonotype was observed once. One end of the junction fails to match germline, which may point to a read error. The rearrangement joins TRBV12-3 or TRBV12-4 to TRBJ2-2; TRBD2 agrees at 13 bases. The CDR3 totals 18 residues. For the CDR3, the DNA is TGTGCCACCCGTCAGGGACTAGCGGGATTGACGAACACCGGGGAGCTGGTTTTT. It translates to CATRQGLAGLTNTGELVF.

Notes on this clonotype: A junction end diverges from the germline sequence, so it may reflect a read error. This chain links TRBV11-2 with TRBJ2-1, with unresolved D. The CDR3 spans 14 residues. Germline CDR1 is SGHAT and CDR2 is FQNNGV. CDR3 loop: CASSLYRLISEQFF. CDR3 DNA: TGTGCCAGTAGCTTATACCGGCTGATTAGTGAACAGTTCTTC.

A word on this clonotype: The germline gene is not matched at one end of the junction; a read error may be the cause. The chain has TRBV7-2 and TRBJ1-1; D is ambiguous. Germline CDR1 SGHTA, CDR2 FQGNSA. This CDR3 comprises 13 residues. The CDR3 DNA reads as TGTGCCGGCAGCTTAACTACGAACACTGAAGCTTTCTTT. Protein sequence: CAGSLTTNTEAFF.

This clonotype was seen more than once but under ten times. The rearrangement links TRBV28 to TRBJ2-7; TRBD1 aligns across 7 bases. The V segment lost 10 bases and the J segment 2 bases; nucleotides outside the gene matches: 11. Per germline, CDR1 MDHEN and CDR2 SYDVKM. The CDR3 length is 14 residues. The CDR3 DNA sequence: TGTGCCAACAATCCGGCAGGGGGACCCTACGAGCAGTACTTC. It codes for CANNPAGGPYEQYF.

The V gene is TRBV4-1, the J gene TRBJ1-5; tentatively, D is TRBD1 (5 bases). Germline-derived CDR1 and CDR2 are MGHRA and YSYEKL. Trimming pared 7 bases from V and 10 bases from J, leaving 26 bases between. The CDR3 contains 16 residues. The CDR3 here is CASNQNIRAGSNPQHF. The CDR3 bases are TGCGCCAGCAACCAGAATATCAGGGCCGGTTCGAACCCCCAGCATTTT.

This clonotype has ten or more counts. The chain links TRBV24-1 to TRBJ2-2, with 7 bases matching TRBD1. CDR3 length: 15 amino acids. Germline loops: CDR1 KGHDR, CDR2 SFDVKD. V shed 3 bases, J shed 3 bases, and the junction held 3 bases outside the gene matches. The CDR3 nucleotides read TGTGCCACCAGTGATGAGGGGGCAGACACCGGGGAGCTGTTTTTT. Translating gives CATSDEGADTGELFF.

This clonotype was counted a few times. This rearrangement joins TRBV28 to TRBJ2-1; 11 bases line up with TRBD1. Per the germline V gene, CDR1 is MDHEN and CDR2 is SYDVKM. The V segment lost 6 bases and the J segment 7 bases; nucleotides outside the gene matches: 8. The CDR3 runs 15 residues. The CDR3 DNA reads TGTGCCAGCAGCGAGGTGGGACAGGGGGATAATGAGCAGTTCTTC. This encodes CASSEVGQGDNEQFF.

The V and J genes are TRBV2 and TRBJ2-7, with D perhaps TRBD1 or TRBD2 (5 bases each). The CDR3 runs to 13 residues. V dropped 7 bases and J dropped 4 bases, with 14 bases sitting between them. The germline gives CDR1 SNHLY, CDR2 FYNNEI. The CDR3 sequence: CASNLGAMYEQYF. For the CDR3, the DNA is TGTGCCAGCAACCTCGGGGCTATGTACGAGCAGTACTTC. The full variable domain, rest sourced from reference TRBV2 and TRBJ2-7, is EPEVTQTPSHQVTQMGQEVILRCVPISNHLYFYWYRQILGQKVEFLVSFYNNEISEKSEIFDDQFSVERPDGSNFTLKIRSTKLEDSAMYFCASNLGAMYEQYFGPGTRLTVT.

This clonotype has only one observation. No conserved phenylalanine or tryptophan is present at the end of the CDR3, so a read error is the likely explanation. The chain recombines TRBV6-1 with TRBJ1-5, with D maybe TRBD1 (6 bases). CDR3 length: 15 amino acids. CDR1 MNHNS and CDR2 SASEGT come from the germline V gene. Trimming removed 7 bases from V and 2 bases from J, with 15 bases in between. DNA of the CDR3: TGTGCCAGCAACTGGGGTGCAGGGGGCAATCAGCCCCAGCATCTT. Encoded protein: CASNWGAGGNQPQHL.

This clonotype was counted many times. V usage is TRBV14 and J usage is TRBJ2-1; 9 bases agree with TRBD1. The V gene's germline CDR1 is SGHDN and CDR2 FVKESK. J gave up 4 bases and V 0 bases, and 7 bases lay outside the gene matches. CDR3 length: 17 amino acids. CDR3 residues: CASSQEGQGTGYNEQFF. CDR3 nucleotide sequence: TGTGCCAGCAGCCAAGAGGGTCAGGGGACAGGGTACAATGAGCAGTTCTTC.

As for this clonotype: A read error may account for a junction end that differs from germline. The chain joins TRBV11-2 to TRBJ2-5; a possible D gene is TRBD2 (6 bases). CDR3 length: 16 residues. In germline, CDR1 is SGHAT, CDR2 FQNNGV. In DNA form, the CDR3 reads TGTGCAGGCAGATCCCGGGACTCGGCCCACCAAGAGATCCAGTACTTC. Translating gives CAGRSRDSAHQEIQYF.

This clonotype was found many times. This chain joins TRBV4-2 and TRBJ1-1; no firm D call. Germline V CDR1 and CDR2: LGHNA, YNFKEQ. This CDR3 comprises 14 residues. Trimming shortened V by 0 bases and J by 1 base, and 6 bases separated the two germline ends. The CDR3 nucleotides read TGTGCCAGCAGCCAAGATCGGGGGAACACTGAAGCTTTCTTT. This encodes CASSQDRGNTEAFF.

On this clonotype: The junction departs from the called germline gene at one end, perhaps through a read error. The rearrangement links TRBV6-5 to TRBJ1-1, with D uncertain. This CDR3 spans 13 amino acids. The germline CDR1 and CDR2 sequences are MNHEY and SVGAGI. The CDR3, as DNA: TGTGCCAGTAGTTACCTCCTGGAAAATGAAGCTTTCTTT. It translates to CASSYLLENEAFF.